These 24 T cell receptor beta chains were sequenced from one sample in a study of CD4 T cells in relation to SARS-CoV-2 and coronaviruses. Sequenced by immunoSEQ multiplex PCR; TCRdb stores in-frame clones only, minus some. The sample lists more than 55,000 clones; 70% to 90% were seen once. Before the COVID-19 pandemic, during about 2010-2018, CD4+ T cells were taken from unexposed donors. Sequencing was done on a sample of memory CD4+ T cells from PBMCs. All receptors derive from a human donor in good health.

V is TRBV27 and J is TRBJ2-6; D gene ambiguous. V was pared by 5 bases and J by 2 bases, with 13 bases between. Looked up from germline, CDR1 is MNHEY and CDR2 is SMNVEV (reference sequence). This CDR3 region has 16 residues. The CDR3 reads CASSPGGLPGANVLTF. The CDR3 nucleotides are TGTGCCAGCAGTCCTGGTGGGCTCCCTGGGGCCAACGTCCTGACTTTC.

The rearrangement links TRBV4-1 to TRBJ2-5; 7 bases are shared with TRBD2. The CDR3 totals 19 residues. Per germline, CDR1 MGHRA and CDR2 YSYEKL. The junction had 17 bases not matched to a gene; V was cut back by 0 bases and J by 4 bases. CDR3 in DNA: TGCGCCAGCAGCCAAGATCCGGCTAGCGGCTGGGGGGTTGGAGAGACCCAGTACTTC. Its protein product is CASSQDPASGWGVGETQYF.

This sequence joins TRBV3-1 (or the pseudogene TRBV3-2) and TRBJ2-3; TRBD2 aligns across 8 bases. With 3 bases clipped from V and 3 bases from J, the junction kept 20 bases outside the gene matches. Germline CDR1 reads LGHDT; CDR2 reads YNNKEL (reference sequence). The length of the CDR3 is 20 residues. Written as DNA, the CDR3 is TGTGCCAGCAGCCAGGAAGTAAGGGGCTTTGCGGGAGGTAGGACAGATACGCAGTATTTT. Its protein product is CASSQEVRGFAGGRTDTQYF.

This clone was found a few times. This chain links TRBV27 with TRBJ2-7; D is ambiguous. V lost 4 bases and J 2 bases, leaving 3 bases between the germline ends. CDR1 MNHEY and CDR2 SMNVEV come from the germline V gene (reference sequence). The CDR3 has 11 residues. Here the CDR3 reads CASSSPYEQYF. Here the CDR3 DNA reads TGTGCCAGCAGTTCACCCTACGAGCAGTACTTC.

V and J are TRBV5-1 and TRBJ1-6; the D gene is possibly TRBD1 (6 bases). Trimming shortened V by 6 bases and J by 2 bases, and 12 bases separated the two germline ends. The CDR3 is made up of 15 amino acids. Germline V CDR1 and CDR2: SGHRS, YFSETQ. CDR3 DNA sequence: TGCGCCAGCACCGATGGACAGACCTATAATTCACCCCTCCACTTT. Translation gives CASTDGQTYNSPLHF. The complete variable domain, with remaining parts taken from reference TRBV5-1 and TRBJ1-6, reads KAGVTQTPRYLIKTRGQQVTLSCSPISGHRSVSWYQQTPGQGLQFLFEYFSETQRNKGNFPGRFSGRQFSNSRSEMNVSTLELGDSALYLCASTDGQTYNSPLHFGNGTRLTVT.

The chain is built from TRBV7-2 and TRBJ2-5; 9 bases line up with TRBD2. Germline CDR1 and CDR2: SGHTA and FQGNSA. J was trimmed by 1 base and V by 4 bases; bases with no gene match: 4. The CDR3 extends over 15 amino acids. The CDR3 protein is CASSSQTSGQETQYF. The CDR3 nucleotides read TGTGCCAGCAGCTCGCAGACTAGCGGCCAAGAGACCCAGTACTTC. The full variable domain, rest sourced from reference TRBV7-2 and TRBJ2-5, is GAGVSQSPSNKVTEKGKDVELRCDPISGHTALYWYRQSLGQGLEFLIYFQGNSAPDKSGLPSDRFSAERTGGSVSTLTIQRTQQEDSAVYLCASSSQTSGQETQYFGPGTRLLVL.

This chain uses TRBV27 with TRBJ1-1, with 9 positions matching TRBD1. V dropped 8 bases and J dropped 1; count of bases not matched to a gene: 11. The CDR3 sequence is 16 residues long. Germline values: CDR1 MNHEY, CDR2 SMNVEV (reference sequence). CDR3 protein: CASGGQGPFGNTEAFF. In nucleotides, the CDR3 is TGTGCCAGCGGGGGACAGGGACCTTTTGGGAACACTGAAGCTTTCTTT.

The gene calls are TRBV7-3 and TRBJ2-1; D may be TRBD1 or TRBD2 (5 bases each). Germline V CDR1 and CDR2: SGHTA, FQGTGA. V was shortened by 1 base and J by 5 bases, with 15 bases between the two germline ends. The CDR3 consists of 16 residues. The CDR3 region has the DNA TGTGCCAGCAGCTTAAATACCGGGACCTCACACAATGAGCAGTTCTTC. This sequence encodes CASSLNTGTSHNEQFF.

This chain uses TRBV5-6 with TRBJ2-1; 9 bases fit TRBD1. CDR1 is SGHDT and CDR2 is YYEEEE in the germline V gene. V was pared by 4 bases and J by 5 bases, with 10 bases of the junction left unmatched. CDR3 size: 16 residues. The chain's CDR3 is CASSQGTGQGHNEQFF. The CDR3 DNA sequence: TGTGCCAGCAGCCAGGGTACGGGACAGGGACACAATGAGCAGTTCTTC.

This clone came up once. V usage is TRBV28 and J usage is TRBJ2-1; D perhaps matches TRBD2 (7 bases). V was cut by 6 bases and J by 9 bases, with 24 bases left in between. This CDR3 is 16 amino acids long. Germline V gene lookup returns CDR1 MDHEN and CDR2 SYDVKM. Here the CDR3 DNA reads TGTGCCAGCAGATCTGGGGGGGGCGGGAGCTTGGTTGAGCAGTTCTTC. Translation: CASRSGGGGSLVEQFF. The full variable domain, completed using reference TRBV28 and TRBJ2-1, is DVKVTQSSRYLVKRTGEKVFLECVQDMDHENMFWYRQDPGLGLRLIYFSYDVKMKEKGDIPEGYSVSREKKERFSLILESASTNQTSMYLCASRSGGGGSLVEQFFGPGTRLTVL.

This clone turned up a few times. This rearrangement joins TRBV4-1 to TRBJ2-7; 12 nucleotides line up with TRBD2. The CDR3 sequence is 17 residues long. Trimming cost V 4 bases and J 4 bases; bases outside gene matches: 11. Looked up from germline, CDR1 is MGHRA and CDR2 is YSYEKL. In DNA, the CDR3 is TGCGCCAGCAGCCGCGGACTAGCGGGATTAGGGGAATACGAGCAGTACTTC. Translating gives CASSRGLAGLGEYEQYF.

The V gene is TRBV28, the J gene TRBJ2-5, with 13 bases identical to TRBD2. The germline CDR1 and CDR2 sequences are MDHEN and SYDVKM. This CDR3 comprises 17 residues. V was clipped by 4 bases and J by 1 base; unmatched bases: 6. The DNA of the CDR3 is TGTGCCAGCAGTTCGCGACTAGCGGGAGGCTTCCAAGAGACCCAGTACTTC. This sequence encodes CASSSRLAGGFQETQYF.

The J gene is TRBJ2-1, the V gene TRBV28; tentative D call: TRBD2 (6 bases). Germline V gives CDR1 MDHEN, CDR2 SYDVKM. V lost 1 base to trimming and J lost 12 bases, with 16 bases between them. The CDR3 has 14 amino acids. The CDR3 is CASSLLPGGSGQFF. CDR3 DNA: TGTGCCAGCAGTTTATTGCCTGGGGGGTCGGGGCAGTTCTTC.

This chain uses TRBV20-1 with TRBJ1-2; 8 bases are a match to TRBD1. Germline values: CDR1 DFQATT, CDR2 SNEGSKA (reference sequence). The CDR3 contains 16 residues. Trimming at V came to 3 bases and at J to 0 bases, leaving 9 bases not matched to a gene. The DNA for the CDR3 is TGCAGTGCTAGTATTACAGGGGGATCTACTAACTATGGCTACACCTTC. Translated, it gives CSASITGGSTNYGYTF.

The chain links TRBV5-1 to TRBJ1-4; D ambiguous. The V and J ends lost 5 bases and 7 bases respectively, with 24 bases between them. Per the germline V gene, CDR1 is SGHRS and CDR2 is YFSETQ. This CDR3 has 17 amino acids. The CDR3 here is CASSYTRGGMESEKLFF. The CDR3 nucleotides are TGCGCCAGCAGTTACACCAGAGGAGGGATGGAAAGTGAAAAACTGTTTTTT. The whole variable domain, remainder taken from reference TRBV5-1 and TRBJ1-4, is KAGVTQTPRYLIKTRGQQVTLSCSPISGHRSVSWYQQTPGQGLQFLFEYFSETQRNKGNFPGRFSGRQFSNSRSEMNVSTLELGDSALYLCASSYTRGGMESEKLFFGSGTQLSVL.

This clone was found a few times. The chain is built from TRBV4-2 and TRBJ2-5; 8 bases map to TRBD2. The V and J ends lost 5 bases and 2 bases, in that order; junction bases with no gene match: 7. The CDR3 is made up of 15 amino acids. Per germline, CDR1 LGHNA and CDR2 YNFKEQ. The CDR3, as DNA: TGTGCCAGCAGCGGTGCACTAGCGGCTCAAGAGACCCAGTACTTC. Protein product: CASSGALAAQETQYF.

V gene TRBV4-2 combines with J gene TRBJ2-1; 7 positions match TRBD2. This CDR3 comprises 16 residues. Unmatched junction bases numbered 6, after V lost 0 bases and J lost 4 bases. Germline values: CDR1 LGHNA, CDR2 YNFKEQ. The CDR3 DNA is TGTGCCAGCAGCCAAGATCGGGCTAGCGGATACAATGAGCAGTTCTTC. It translates to CASSQDRASGYNEQFF.

J is TRBJ1-4 and V is TRBV6-6; 9 positions agree with TRBD1. The CDR3 has 15 residues. V was pared by 0 bases and J by 7 bases, with 3 bases of the junction left unmatched. Germline loops: CDR1 MNHNY, CDR2 SVGAGI (reference sequence). DNA of the CDR3: TGTGCCAGCAGTTACTCGACAGGGGGGGCTGAAAAACTGTTTTTT. Translation gives CASSYSTGGAEKLFF.

This clone showed up just once. The rearrangement links TRBV7-3 to TRBJ2-1; D might be TRBD2 (6 bases). Germline V lookup: CDR1 SGHTA, CDR2 FQGTGA. The V end was cut by 5 bases, the J end by 5 bases, with 19 bases between. This CDR3 is built from 16 residues. CDR3 sequence: CASSPDGAGRNNEQFF. In DNA form, the CDR3 reads TGTGCCAGCAGCCCAGATGGGGCGGGGCGTAACAATGAGCAGTTCTTC.

This clone was seen once. The chain employs TRBV29-1 and TRBJ2-2; 7 bases fit TRBD1. Germline assignment: CDR1 SQVTM and CDR2 ANQGSEA. This CDR3 has 15 amino acids. After removal of 5 bases from V and 2 bases from J, the junction contained 8 bases not matched to a gene. CDR3 nucleotides: TGCAGCGTTAGTAACAGGGGAAGCAACACCGGGGAGCTGTTTTTT. Its protein product is CSVSNRGSNTGELFF.

CDR3 sequence: CSASADTQYF. The CDR3 DNA is TGCAGTGCTAGTGCGGATACGCAGTATTTT. The genes are TRBV20-1 and TRBJ2-3; no clear D. The germline CDR1 and CDR2 sequences are DFQATT and SNEGSKA (reference sequence). Trimming took off 3 bases at V and 6 bases at J, with 4 bases between the two ends. There are 10 residues in the CDR3.

This rearrangement joins TRBV5-4 to TRBJ2-5; D unresolved. Deletions cut 3 bases from V and 5 bases from J, with 11 bases between. CDR3 length: 13 residues. Germline CDR1 SGHNT, CDR2 YYREEE (reference sequence). The CDR3 DNA is TGTGCCAGCAGCTGGAACATCGAGGAGACCCAGTACTTC. This sequence encodes CASSWNIEETQYF.

The V gene is TRBV28, the J gene TRBJ2-5, with 12 bases identical to TRBD2. This CDR3 comprises 15 residues. Germline V gene lookup returns CDR1 MDHEN and CDR2 SYDVKM. V was pared by 6 bases and J by 3 bases, with 5 bases of the junction left unmatched. The CDR3: CASSSSGRAEETQYF. CDR3 in DNA: TGTGCCAGCAGCTCTAGCGGGAGGGCTGAAGAGACCCAGTACTTC.

The genes are TRBV28 and TRBJ1-4; a weak D match, TRBD1 (5 bases). V lost 4 bases and J 7 bases, leaving 34 bases between the germline ends. Per germline, CDR1 MDHEN and CDR2 SYDVKM. This CDR3 region has 21 residues. The CDR3 sequence is CASSSPTGLLSSGLGSEKLFF. The CDR3 DNA is TGTGCCAGCAGTTCTCCCACGGGGTTGTTGAGTTCAGGGCTAGGTAGTGAAAAACTGTTTTTT. Filled out from reference TRBV28 and TRBJ1-4, the complete variable domain reads DVKVTQSSRYLVKRTGEKVFLECVQDMDHENMFWYRQDPGLGLRLIYFSYDVKMKEKGDIPEGYSVSREKKERFSLILESASTNQTSMYLCASSSPTGLLSSGLGSEKLFFGSGTQLSVL.